Listed below are T cell receptor beta chains from one sample, sequenced in a study of beta chain features in type 1 diabetes. Assay used: immunoSEQ multiplex PCR; TCRdb lists only in-frame clones, some missing. Of 110,000 or so clones in the sample, approximately 39% were seen once. Sequenced: stem cell memory CD4+ T cells from blood. Receptor source: a woman aged 18-30 years in good health. Both conserved end residues are part of each CDR3. Some rows mark clone size as missing; the rest say once, few, many or name a class of expanded clone.

V: TRBV28
length: 16
size: -
J: TRBJ2-1
CDR3: CASSRGPGLAADEQFF

V: TRBV5-1
length: 16
size: -
J: TRBJ2-2
CDR3: CASSLRNHRHTGELFF

V: TRBV30
length: 16
size: -
J: TRBJ1-4
CDR3: CAWSAKTGVVGEKLFF

V: TRBV4-2
length: 13
size: -
J: TRBJ1-2
CDR3: CASSRRQGVGYTF

V: TRBV5-1
length: 14
size: -
J: TRBJ2-2
CDR3: CASSLGWTFGELFF

V: TRBV7-3
length: 15
size: few
J: TRBJ2-7
CDR3: CASSLMPGGAYEQYF

V: TRBV18
length: 13
size: -
J: TRBJ2-7
CDR3: CASSPGTTYEQYF

V: TRBV27
length: 15
size: -
J: TRBJ2-1
CDR3: CATGRFVEAGNEQFF

V: TRBV7-9
length: 13
size: -
J: TRBJ1-1
CDR3: CASSLRQGSEAFF

V: TRBV19
length: 17
size: -
J: TRBJ2-3
CDR3: CASSKSGTTFRTDTQYF

V: TRBV2
length: 11
size: once
J: TRBJ2-1
CDR3: CAGGAYNEQFF

V: TRBV6-1
length: 14
size: -
J: TRBJ2-7
CDR3: CASSVWDRGSEQYF

V: TRBV29-1
length: 14
size: few
J: -
CDR3: CSVGQAISSYEQYF

V: TRBV7-9
length: 16
size: -
J: TRBJ2-7
CDR3: CASSLVSLGESYEQYF

V: TRBV6-1
length: 16
size: -
J: TRBJ1-1
CDR3: CASSEGVGTPNTEAFF

V: TRBV7-9
length: 16
size: few
J: TRBJ2-2
CDR3: CASSLEDRGNTGELFF

V: TRBV28
length: 18
size: few
J: TRBJ2-7
CDR3: CASSLMGHLAGGFYEQYF

V: TRBV4-2
length: 17
size: -
J: TRBJ1-4
CDR3: CASSQDRLRTGREKLFF

V: TRBV29-1
length: 11
size: many
J: TRBJ1-1
CDR3: CSVVRGTEAFF

V: TRBV5-4
length: 15
size: few
J: TRBJ2-1
CDR3: CASSLGANSYNEQFF

V: TRBV14
length: 18
size: -
J: TRBJ2-7
CDR3: CASSPHRRSSGYYYEQYF

V: TRBV18
length: 15
size: -
J: TRBJ1-5
CDR3: CASSLGTGLNQPQHF

V: TRBV6-5
length: 16
size: -
J: TRBJ2-7
CDR3: CASSSRLAGGFYEQYF

V: TRBV14
length: 14
size: -
J: TRBJ2-7
CDR3: CASSQYYDRYEQYF

V: TRBV18
length: 16
size: few
J: TRBJ1-5
CDR3: CASSPSRGDSNQPQHF

V: TRBV19
length: 13
size: -
J: TRBJ2-1
CDR3: CASSPQGSTEQFF

V: TRBV6-5
length: 13
size: -
J: TRBJ1-1
CDR3: CASSYPPGTEAFF

V: TRBV7-2
length: 17
size: -
J: TRBJ2-7
CDR3: CASSFLMGGGIMYEQYF

V: TRBV5-1
length: 16
size: -
J: TRBJ2-2
CDR3: CASSLTAGQNTGELFF

V: TRBV28
length: 15
size: -
J: TRBJ2-7
CDR3: CASSLFRGISYEQYF

V: TRBV6-1
length: 14
size: -
J: TRBJ2-7
CDR3: CASSWTGVSYEQYF

V: TRBV9
length: 16
size: once
J: TRBJ1-2
CDR3: CASSVVLGGGAKAYTF

V: TRBV5-1
length: 15
size: -
J: TRBJ1-2
CDR3: CASSPLTGPGYGYTF

V: TRBV6-5
length: 16
size: few
J: TRBJ2-6
CDR3: CASSYNQASGANVLTF

V: TRBV7-8
length: 15
size: few
J: TRBJ1-4
CDR3: CASSLPGQGGEKLFF

V: TRBV18
length: 15
size: few
J: TRBJ1-1
CDR3: CASSPREGMNTEAFF

V: TRBV5-1
length: 14
size: -
J: TRBJ1-1
CDR3: CASSTGGGNTEAFF

V: TRBV27
length: 13
size: -
J: TRBJ2-7
CDR3: CASSLRSPYEQYF

V: TRBV6-5
length: 16
size: few
J: TRBJ2-5
CDR3: CASSYSTSGGGETQYF

V: TRBV19
length: 15
size: -
J: TRBJ2-1
CDR3: CASSIPNLGRNEQFF

V: TRBV7-9
length: 16
size: -
J: TRBJ2-1
CDR3: CASSLGTSGRANEQFF

V: TRBV5-4
length: 13
size: -
J: TRBJ2-5
CDR3: CASSLGSQETQYF

V: TRBV6-1
length: 13
size: -
J: TRBJ2-2
CDR3: CASSARYTGELFF

V: TRBV28
length: 14
size: -
J: TRBJ1-1
CDR3: CASKDAGGFTEAFF

V: TRBV28
length: 14
size: -
J: TRBJ1-1
CDR3: CASSALNRNTEAFF

V: TRBV5-1
length: 13
size: -
J: TRBJ1-1
CDR3: CASSLAGEREAFF

V: TRBV4-3
length: 18
size: -
J: TRBJ2-5
CDR3: CASSQDSRAGVRQETQYF

V: TRBV7-3
length: 16
size: -
J: TRBJ2-5
CDR3: CASSLTRNRGRETQYF

V: TRBV28
length: 14
size: -
J: TRBJ2-7
CDR3: CASRRLETSFKQYF